These 5 T cell receptor beta chains were sequenced from one sample in a study of control samples from healthy donors and cancer patients. Here immunoSEQ multiplex PCR was the method, and the copy in TCRdb shows in-frame clones only, minus some. The sample has 100,000 to 150,000 clones; 85% to 95% are singletons. Specimen: PBMCs. The receptor set was obtained from a man older than 75 with head and neck cancer.

The rearrangement links TRBV7-9 to TRBJ2-5; possibly TRBD2 for D (6 bases). V lost 6 bases and J lost 2, with 16 bases in between. Germline V gives CDR1 SEHNR, CDR2 FQNEAQ (reference sequence). This CDR3 has 15 amino acids. CDR3 DNA sequence: TGTGCCAGCAGTCCGGGGGTGAGGGATCAAGAGACCCAGTACTTC. Its translation: CASSPGVRDQETQYF.

This chain uses TRBV19 with TRBJ1-3, with 7 bases fitting TRBD1. The V gene end was trimmed by 8 bases and the J gene end by 0 bases; junction bases not matched to a gene: 13. Looked up from germline, CDR1 is LNHDA and CDR2 is SQIVND (reference sequence). The CDR3 is 17 amino acids. CDR3 sequence reads: CASGGTTGVFSGNTIYF. CDR3 nucleotide sequence: TGTGCCAGTGGGGGGACCACAGGGGTCTTCTCTGGAAACACCATATATTTT.

This clone was seen a few times. The V and J genes are TRBV6-4 and TRBJ2-2; D unclear. CDR1 is MRHNA, CDR2 SNTAGT, per germline. The V and J ends lost 1 base and 1 base respectively, with 4 bases between them. The CDR3 length is 14 residues. CDR3 residues: CASSDWKNTGELFF. The CDR3 coding sequence is TGTGCCAGCAGTGACTGGAAGAACACCGGGGAGCTGTTTTTT.

The V and J genes are TRBV24-1 and TRBJ2-3, with TRBD2 matching over 8 bases. Unmatched junction bases numbered 6, after V lost 4 bases and J lost 1 base. Germline CDR1 is KGHDR and CDR2 is SFDVKD. The CDR3 consists of 16 residues. CDR3 bases: TGTGCCACCAGTGACCCCAGAGCGGGGGGCACAGATACGCAGTATTTT. Translating it yields CATSDPRAGGTDTQYF.

The genes are TRBV5-1 and TRBJ1-6; a possible D gene is TRBD1 (5 bases). V was cut by 0 bases and J by 4 bases, with 5 bases left in between. Looked up from germline, CDR1 is SGHRS and CDR2 is YFSETQ. This CDR3 has 14 residues. Here the CDR3 reads CASSLDRYNSPLHF. CDR3 sequence (DNA): TGCGCCAGCAGCTTGGACAGGTATAATTCACCCCTCCACTTT.